Sequencing of this TCR beta chain was carried out in a study of T cell responses to AZD1222 COVID-19 vaccine. Of note for this clone: Its antigen is as yet unknown.

Study-level points and caveats: Possibly, clonal diversity was underestimated; donors were largely white British and included more females.

Here immunoSEQ multiplex PCR was the method, and the copy in TCRdb shows in-frame clones only, minus some. The sample records roughly 81,000 clones, 65% to 90% being singletons. CDR3 length: 14 residues. Trimming left V 7 bases short and J 7 bases short, with 16 bases between. CDR1 is LNHDA and CDR2 is SQIVND in the germline V gene (reference sequence). The V call is TRBV19, the J call TRBJ1-4; perhaps TRBD1 as D (5 bases). This receptor was obtained from an adult in good health. Sequencing used peripheral blood, obtained on day 0 of AZD1222 vaccination. The CDR3 DNA sequence: TGTGCCAGTACCCCCTCGAGGACATTTGAAAAACTGTTTTTT. Protein sequence: CASTPSRTFEKLFF.